The rows below give T cell receptor beta chains drawn from one sample of a study of cytomegalovirus exposure and HLA in healthy donors. TCRdb's table, derived via immunoSEQ multiplex PCR, lists solely in-frame clones and lacks some. Of 150,000 or so clones in the sample, approximately 82% were seen once. The specimen sequenced was PBMCs. The receptors come from a man under 40 in good health and CMV-seropositive. The CDR3 runs from the conserved cysteine through the conserved F or W. The D gene is left open where the match is weak. Size is omitted from some rows. Given values are once, few, many or a class for expanded clones.

clone_size: -
v_call: TRBV19
j_call: TRBJ2-2
d_call: TRBD1
cdr3_nt: TGTGCCGGACAGGGGAGGACCGGGGAGCTGTTTTTT
cdr3_aa: CAGQGRTGELFF

clone_size: -
v_call: TRBV5-8
j_call: TRBJ2-2
d_call: TRBD1
cdr3_nt: TGTGCCAGCAGCTTGGGGACAGGGGGAACGAACACCGGGGAGCTGTTTTTT
cdr3_aa: CASSLGTGGTNTGELFF

clone_size: -
v_call: TRBV6-5
j_call: TRBJ1-5
d_call: -
cdr3_nt: TGTGCCAGCGGAGGGGCTAGCAATCAGCCCCAGCATTTT
cdr3_aa: CASGGASNQPQHF

clone_size: -
v_call: TRBV21-1
j_call: TRBJ2-7
d_call: -
cdr3_nt: TGTGCCAGCAGCGCTACTGGCAGGTACGAGCAGTACTTC
cdr3_aa: CASSATGRYEQYF

clone_size: -
v_call: TRBV9
j_call: TRBJ1-1
d_call: TRBD1
cdr3_nt: TGTGCCAGCAGCGTAGAAGGGACAGGGGGCTTGGGAACTGAAGCTTTCTTT
cdr3_aa: CASSVEGTGGLGTEAFF

clone_size: medium-sized
v_call: TRBV2
j_call: TRBJ2-2
d_call: -
cdr3_nt: TGTGCCAGCAGTGAACGGGGCACCGGGGAGCTGTTTTTT
cdr3_aa: CASSERGTGELFF

clone_size: -
v_call: TRBV28
j_call: TRBJ2-3
d_call: -
cdr3_nt: TGTGCCAGCAGTGCCACAGGGTTAGCGACAGATACGCAGTATTTT
cdr3_aa: CASSATGLATDTQYF

clone_size: -
v_call: TRBV27
j_call: TRBJ2-1
d_call: TRBD2
cdr3_nt: TGTGCCAGCAGTTTAGGCGGGAGGGCAAACAATGAGCAGTTCTTC
cdr3_aa: CASSLGGRANNEQFF

clone_size: -
v_call: TRBV4-1
j_call: TRBJ2-1
d_call: TRBD1
cdr3_nt: TGCGCCAGCAGCCTCGGGACAGGAACGTACAATGAGCAGTTCTTC
cdr3_aa: CASSLGTGTYNEQFF

clone_size: -
v_call: TRBV7-8
j_call: TRBJ1-5
d_call: TRBD1
cdr3_nt: TGTGCCAGCAGCCTGGATCGACAGGGCCCATTCAGCAATCAGCCCCAGCATTTT
cdr3_aa: CASSLDRQGPFSNQPQHF

clone_size: -
v_call: TRBV19
j_call: TRBJ1-1
d_call: -
cdr3_nt: TGTGCCAGTAGTAGCTTCCTGGGGCAGGCCCAGTCGAGGACTGAAGCTTTCTTT
cdr3_aa: CASSSFLGQAQSRTEAFF

clone_size: -
v_call: TRBV10-3
j_call: TRBJ1-2
d_call: -
cdr3_nt: TGTGCCATCAGAGACCAGGGAATACGCGGCTACACCTTC
cdr3_aa: CAIRDQGIRGYTF

clone_size: -
v_call: TRBV2
j_call: TRBJ2-5
d_call: TRBD2
cdr3_nt: TGTGCCAGCAGTGAATCGGTAGCGGGGGCTGGGGCCCAGTACTTC
cdr3_aa: CASSESVAGAGAQYF

clone_size: few
v_call: TRBV4-1
j_call: TRBJ2-7
d_call: -
cdr3_nt: TGCGCCAGCAGCCAAGACCCGGAGTACTACGAGCAGTACTTC
cdr3_aa: CASSQDPEYYEQYF

clone_size: -
v_call: TRBV6-1
j_call: TRBJ2-7
d_call: -
cdr3_nt: TGTGCCAGCAGTGAGTCCTACGGGCAGTACTTC
cdr3_aa: CASSESYGQYF

clone_size: -
v_call: TRBV2
j_call: TRBJ2-1
d_call: -
cdr3_nt: TGTGCCAGCAACGTAAGGGGCTCCTACAATGAGCAGTTCTTC
cdr3_aa: CASNVRGSYNEQFF

clone_size: -
v_call: TRBV2
j_call: TRBJ1-6
d_call: -
cdr3_nt: TGTGCCAGCAGTGAACAGAAACATAATTCACCCCTCCACTTT
cdr3_aa: CASSEQKHNSPLHF

clone_size: once
v_call: TRBV9
j_call: TRBJ2-3
d_call: -
cdr3_nt: TGTGCCAGCAGCCCGCAACAGGGTCGCACAGATACGCAGTATTTT
cdr3_aa: CASSPQQGRTDTQYF

clone_size: once
v_call: TRBV7-2
j_call: TRBJ2-1
d_call: TRBD1
cdr3_nt: TGTGCCAGCAGCTTAGGCCTGGGACAGGGGTACAATGAGCAGTTCTTC
cdr3_aa: CASSLGLGQGYNEQFF

clone_size: -
v_call: TRBV7-9
j_call: TRBJ1-1
d_call: -
cdr3_nt: TGTGCCAGCAGCTTCGAGTCGAACACTGAAGCTTTCTTT
cdr3_aa: CASSFESNTEAFF